This T cell receptor (beta chain) was observed in a study of T cells in Graves' hyperthyroidism and ophthalmopathy. Broader study findings: Researchers found most expanded thyroid clonotypes above 0.001 in blood as well. Ophthalmopathy prediction by the model preceded onset by a median approximately six months.

The V gene's germline CDR1 is MDHEN and CDR2 SYDVKM. This CDR3 comprises 15 residues. V dropped 6 bases and J dropped 5 bases, with 16 bases sitting between them. As regards this clonotype: Its antigen is currently unknown.

Patients were excluded for uncontrolled infection, other autoimmune disease, pregnancy or lactation. Fresh peripheral blood, about 9.9 ml, yielded the PBMCs. TCR beta CDR3 regions were amplified from RNA. RT-PCR in the first round (using the HTBI primer set) targeted the TCR CDR3. TCRdb re-called the multiplex PCR reads with MiXCR, one entry per CDR3 protein. The sample holds under 300,000 distinct CDR3 sequences, 20% to 25% seen once. The J gene is TRBJ1-4, the V gene TRBV28; possibly TRBD1 for D (5 bases). Material: blood. The TCR comes from a man aged 25 to 40 with Graves' ophthalmopathy. The CDR3 protein is CASSTPTGGNEKLFF. CDR3 DNA sequence: TGTGCCAGCAGCACCCCCACGGGGGGGAATGAAAAACTGTTTTTT. The full variable domain, rest sourced from reference TRBV28 and TRBJ1-4, is DVKVTQSSRYLVKRTGEKVFLECVQDMDHENMFWYRQDPGLGLRLIYFSYDVKMKEKGDIPEGYSVSREKKERFSLILESASTNQTSMYLCASSTPTGGNEKLFFGSGTQLSVL.